This paragraph covers one T cell receptor (beta chain) sequence. The germline gives CDR1 MNHEY, CDR2 SMNVEV (reference sequence). The CDR3 extends over 18 amino acids. This sample is part of a study of monozygotic twins with inflammatory bowel disease. Through template switching, UMIs that included a 6-nucleotide sample barcode were added. From its re-call of the 5' RACE reads, TCRdb lists each CDR3 protein once, without DNA. This table holds approximately 330,000 distinct CDR3 sequences. The chain is built from TRBV27 and TRBJ2-3; TCRdb calls TRBD1, which cannot be checked without DNA. This TCR derives from a human donor with ulcerative colitis or Crohn's disease, or a healthy co-twin of an affected twin (not recorded which). Input material: blood. The CDR3 spells CASSPRGTQVSSTDTQYF.